Given below is one TCR beta chain in context. As processed by the authors: Nucleated cell counts were estimated from reference gene primer amplification. Sequencing was performed with immunoSEQ multiplex PCR; in TCRdb, only in-frame clones are kept and a portion is missing. The V and J calls and clone size come from that table; D and trimming were worked out from the DNA. The repertoire includes fewer than 200,000 clones, roughly 79% of them detected once, and about 24% sits in the top ten. These data are taken from a study of blood T cell repertoires in COVID-19. On the study more broadly: Acute-phase and convalescent COVID-19 samples originated in the United States, Italy and Spain. The cDNA or gDNA used as material had been derived from T cells, B-cell-depleted T cells, or PBMCs.

This sequence was found in a woman at least 80 years old with acute or convalescent COVID-19. Material: peripheral blood.

CDR3 bases: TGTGCCATCAGTGATGGGGCAGCTGAAGCTTTCTTT. Amino acid sequence: CAISDGAAEAFF. The chain carries TRBV10-3 and TRBJ1-1; possible D gene TRBD1, 5 bases. Germline lookup yields CDR1 ENHRY and CDR2 SYGVKD. The CDR3 length is 12 residues. Trimming took 3 bases from V and 6 from J, leaving 8 bases between them.